A single sample is the source of the 22 T cell receptor beta chains below, sequenced in a study of blood T cell repertoires in COVID-19. Profiling relied on immunoSEQ multiplex PCR, and the TCRdb table lists in-frame clones only, not all of them. Of 150,000 or so clones listed, roughly 84% are singletons. Sequencing was performed on PBMCs or T cells enriched from blood (not recorded which). The receptors were sampled from a woman aged 45-65 years who had been exposed to COVID-19.

This clone was found a few times. The rearrangement links TRBV6-5 to TRBJ1-2, with D maybe TRBD1 (5 bases). Germline loops: CDR1 MNHEY, CDR2 SVGAGI. The length of the CDR3 is 16 residues. The germline V and J ends were trimmed by 1 base and 6 bases, with 18 bases remaining between them. In DNA, the CDR3 is TGTGCCAGCAGTTACTACCCAGGGTGGGTCGATGATGGCTACACCTTC. This translates into CASSYYPGWVDDGYTF.

The V gene is TRBV9, the J gene TRBJ2-7; TRBD1 matches 8 bases. The CDR3 extends over 13 amino acids. In germline, CDR1 is SGDLS, CDR2 YYNGEE. V lost 1 base and J lost 4; bases outside the gene matches: 1. The CDR3 loop is CASSVRQGYEQYF. The CDR3 DNA reads TGTGCCAGCAGCGTACGACAGGGGTACGAGCAGTACTTC.

There are a few counts of this clone. This chain links TRBV27 with TRBJ1-2, with D tentatively TRBD1 (5 bases). The CDR3 covers 14 residues. Germline V gene lookup returns CDR1 MNHEY and CDR2 SMNVEV (reference sequence). V lost 3 bases, J lost 5 bases, and 13 bases lay in between. CDR3 residues: CASSFMRGGYGYTF. The CDR3 nucleotides are TGTGCCAGCAGTTTCATGAGGGGAGGGTATGGCTACACCTTC.

The rearrangement uses TRBV3-1 (or the pseudogene TRBV3-2) and TRBJ2-1; a weak D match, TRBD1 (5 bases). CDR3 length: 13 residues. Germline-derived CDR1 and CDR2 are LGHDT and YNNKEL (reference sequence). Trimming took 3 bases from V and 6 from J, leaving 9 bases between them. CDR3 in DNA: TGTGCCAGCAGCCAGACAGCAACCAATGAGCAGTTCTTC. Translated: CASSQTATNEQFF.

V gene TRBV5-4 combines with J gene TRBJ1-2, with D perhaps matching TRBD1 (5 bases). CDR1 and CDR2 from the germline V gene are SGHNT and YYREEE (reference sequence). With 4 bases removed from V and 4 bases from J, the gap between germline ends came to 14 bases. CDR3 length: 14 amino acids. The CDR3 coding sequence is TGTGCCAGCAGCCTGGGCGGGGACCGCTATGGCTACACCTTC. This sequence encodes CASSLGGDRYGYTF. Using reference TRBV5-4 and TRBJ1-2 for the parts outside the CDR3, the full variable domain is ETGVTQSPTHLIKTRGQQVTLRCSSQSGHNTVSWYQQALGQGPQFIFQYYREEENGRGNFPPRFSGLQFPNYSSELNVNALELDDSALYLCASSLGGDRYGYTFGSGTRLTVV.

V gene TRBV7-8 combines with J gene TRBJ1-4; D call uncertain. This CDR3 spans 17 amino acids. V dropped 5 bases and J dropped 1 base, with 17 bases sitting between them. Germline CDR1 and CDR2: SGHVS and FQNEAQ. This CDR3 reads CASSIRRMARTNEKLFF. The CDR3 DNA reads TGTGCCAGCAGCATAAGGAGGATGGCAAGAACTAATGAAAAACTGTTTTTT.

The gene calls are TRBV3-1 (or the pseudogene TRBV3-2) and TRBJ1-1; weak D call: TRBD1 (6 bases). The length of the CDR3 is 15 residues. Trimming removed 0 bases at V and 4 bases at J, with 12 bases between. Germline V gene sequence: CDR1 LGHDT, CDR2 YNNKEL (reference sequence). CDR3 sequence: CASSQDGVGGTEAFF. CDR3 bases: TGTGCCAGCAGCCAAGATGGGGTAGGGGGCACTGAAGCTTTCTTT.

This clone was observed a single time. The chain employs TRBV7-9 and TRBJ1-3; D ambiguous. The length of the CDR3 is 16 residues. With 1 base removed from V and 2 bases from J, the gap between germline ends came to 12 bases. Germline V gene lookup returns CDR1 SEHNR and CDR2 FQNEAQ (reference sequence). CDR3 region: CASSLVAGGAGNTIYF. The DNA of the CDR3 is TGTGCCAGCAGCTTAGTGGCCGGCGGTGCTGGAAACACCATATATTTT.

The chain recombines TRBV19 with TRBJ1-1; D gene ambiguous. The germline V and J ends were trimmed by 3 bases and 1 base, with 6 bases remaining between them. This CDR3 has 13 residues. Per germline, CDR1 LNHDA and CDR2 SQIVND (reference sequence). The CDR3 DNA sequence: TGTGCCAGTAGTATTAAGCGGAACACTGAAGCTTTCTTT. It codes for CASSIKRNTEAFF. The entire variable domain, with the rest obtained from reference TRBV19 and TRBJ1-1, is as follows: DGGITQSPKYLFRKEGQNVTLSCEQNLNHDAMYWYRQDPGQGLRLIYYSQIVNDFQKGDIAEGYSVSREKKESFPLTVTSAQKNPTAFYLCASSIKRNTEAFFGQGTRLTVV.

CDR3 sequence reads: CASSRSGTSGDNEQFF. DNA for the CDR3: TGTGCCAGCAGTCGGTCCGGGACTAGCGGAGACAATGAGCAGTTCTTC. The chain links TRBV6-4 to TRBJ2-1; 11 bases line up with TRBD2. CDR3 length: 16 amino acids. V trimming: 5 bases; J trimming: 5 bases; junction bases outside the gene matches: 8. The germline gives CDR1 MRHNA, CDR2 SNTAGT.

This sequence joins TRBV27 and TRBJ2-3; 7 positions match TRBD2. The CDR3 length is 16 residues. The V and J ends lost 7 bases and 6 bases, in that order; junction bases with no gene match: 16. CDR1 is MNHEY, CDR2 SMNVEV, per germline (reference sequence). CDR3 protein: CASTTGRGSTWDTQYF. The CDR3 nucleotides are TGTGCCAGCACCACGGGGAGGGGCTCGACATGGGATACGCAGTATTTT.

J is TRBJ2-7 and V is TRBV28, with D unresolved. This CDR3 comprises 14 residues. The V gene lost 4 bases and the J gene lost 3 bases, with 13 bases spanning the gap. Germline loops: CDR1 MDHEN, CDR2 SYDVKM. CDR3 residues: CASSSTPTYYEQYF. The CDR3 nucleotides read TGTGCCAGCAGTTCGACACCGACCTACTACGAGCAGTACTTC.

The V and J genes are TRBV5-5 and TRBJ2-3; 7 bases map to TRBD2. Germline CDR1 and CDR2: SGHKS and YYEKEE (reference sequence). V was pared by 0 bases and J by 2 bases, with 3 bases of the junction left unmatched. The CDR3 covers 15 residues. This CDR3 reads CASSLGEGSTDTQYF. The CDR3 DNA follows: TGTGCCAGCAGCTTGGGGGAGGGCTCCACAGATACGCAGTATTTT.

V and J are TRBV6-5 and TRBJ2-7; D possibly corresponds to TRBD2 (5 bases). The V end lost 2 bases, the J end lost 6 bases, and 11 bases lay between the germline ends. Germline loops: CDR1 MNHEY, CDR2 SVGAGI. The CDR3 sequence is 13 residues long. The CDR3 DNA reads as TGTGCCAGCAGTTACGTGGGAGCCGGCGAGCAGTACTTC. Encoded protein: CASSYVGAGEQYF.

This rearrangement joins TRBV5-6 to TRBJ1-1; 9 nucleotides line up with TRBD1. CDR3 length equals 15 residues. The germline gives CDR1 SGHDT, CDR2 YYEEEE. Germline trimming cut 2 bases from V and 3 bases from J; bases unmatched to any gene: 5. The CDR3 DNA reads as TGTGCCAGCAGCTTCCGGGACAGGGTTTACACTGAAGCTTTCTTT. Protein product: CASSFRDRVYTEAFF.

The V and J genes are TRBV6-5 and TRBJ2-7; 8 bases agree with TRBD1. Germline V gene lookup returns CDR1 MNHEY and CDR2 SVGAGI. With 5 bases clipped from V and 0 bases from J, the junction kept 0 bases outside the gene matches. There are 13 residues in the CDR3. The CDR3 loop reads CASSTGGSYEQYF. The CDR3 DNA is TGTGCCAGCAGTACAGGGGGCTCCTACGAGCAGTACTTC.

The gene calls are TRBV5-1 and TRBJ2-7; TRBD2 agrees at 11 bases. CDR1 is SGHRS and CDR2 is YFSETQ in the germline V gene. The CDR3 contains 18 residues. Trimming cost V 2 bases and J 0 bases; bases outside gene matches: 10. CDR3 sequence reads: CASSLGLAGGTSSYEQYF. The DNA for the CDR3 is TGCGCCAGCAGCTTAGGGCTAGCGGGAGGCACTAGCTCCTACGAGCAGTACTTC.

Concerning this clone: The junction departs from germline at one end; a sequencing error may be responsible. The chain joins TRBV4-3 to TRBJ2-1, with 10 bases that match TRBD1. The CDR3 length is 16 residues. Looked up from germline, CDR1 is LGHNA and CDR2 is YSLEER. CDR3 nucleotide sequence: TGCGCCAGCAGCCATCGGACAGGGGGGGTCTACGATGAGCAGTTCTTC. Translating gives CASSHRTGGVYDEQFF.

This sequence joins TRBV2 and TRBJ1-1; TRBD1 matches 9 bases. The CDR3 length is 12 residues. Germline lookup yields CDR1 SNHLY and CDR2 FYNNEI. Losses at the gene ends were 7 bases for V and 5 bases for J; bases not matched to a gene: 2. CDR3 loop: CASTGQGTEAFF. The CDR3 DNA sequence: TGTGCCAGCACAGGACAGGGGACTGAAGCTTTCTTT.

This clone has a handful of counts. The chain employs TRBV19 and TRBJ1-4; D perhaps matches TRBD1 (6 bases). The length of the CDR3 is 16 residues. Germline V gene data show CDR1 as LNHDA and CDR2 as SQIVND (reference sequence). Trimming left V 5 bases short and J 0 bases short, with 13 bases between. CDR3 DNA: TGTGCCAGTAGTGGGTGGGCAGGGGCAACTAATGAAAAACTGTTTTTT. Its translation is CASSGWAGATNEKLFF.

The V gene is TRBV9, the J gene TRBJ1-1; no clear D. The germline CDR1 and CDR2 sequences are SGDLS and YYNGEE. The V gene lost 3 bases and the J gene lost 2 bases, with 11 bases spanning the gap. This CDR3 region has 14 residues. The CDR3 sequence is CASSATYINTEAFF. The DNA of the CDR3 is TGTGCCAGCAGCGCCACTTATATAAACACTGAAGCTTTCTTT.

The rearrangement uses TRBV29-1 and TRBJ1-1; the match to TRBD1 covers 7 bases. Trimming took 7 bases from V and 0 from J; bases not matched to a gene: 5. Germline V lookup: CDR1 SQVTM, CDR2 ANQGSEA. The length of the CDR3 is 13 residues. CDR3 sequence reads: CSAGGQMNTEAFF. The CDR3 bases are TGCAGCGCTGGGGGACAGATGAACACTGAAGCTTTCTTT.